These 12 T cell receptor beta chains were sequenced from one sample in a study of shared clonotypes between healthy human individuals. Some clones are missing from TCRdb's copy, which holds only in-frame ones; the method was immunoSEQ multiplex PCR. The sample consists of around 580,000 clones, 95% to 98% of them appearing once. Selected positively for CCR7 and CD45RO-negative, naive CD8 cells excluded terminally differentiated effector memory CD45RA+ cells. Sequencing was carried out using naive CD8+ T cells sorted from blood. The origin of the receptors is a man aged 30-40 years in good health.

The chain is built from TRBV7-8 and TRBJ2-1; the match to TRBD1 covers 8 bases. The CDR3 runs 15 residues. V lost 4 bases, J lost 2 bases, and 4 bases stayed unmatched. Germline loops: CDR1 SGHVS, CDR2 FQNEAQ. CDR3 DNA sequence: TGTGCCAGCAGCTACCGACAGGGGACCTACAATGAGCAGTTCTTC. It specifies CASSYRQGTYNEQFF.

This chain uses TRBV6-1 with TRBJ2-2, with D possibly TRBD1 on 5 matching bases. Germline assignment: CDR1 MNHNS and CDR2 SASEGT. Trimming shortened V by 1 base and J by 7 bases, and 13 bases separated the two germline ends. The CDR3 contains 15 residues. The CDR3 region is CASSEVGRGGGELFF. CDR3 bases: TGTGCCAGCAGTGAAGTTGGTAGGGGTGGCGGGGAGCTGTTTTTT.

The chain joins TRBV10-2 to TRBJ1-5; TRBD1 matches at 11 bases. With 8 bases clipped from V and 6 bases from J, the junction kept 3 bases outside the gene matches. Germline loops: CDR1 WSHSY, CDR2 SAAADI. The CDR3 has 13 residues. This CDR3 reads CASGQGAIQPQHF. CDR3 DNA: TGCGCCAGCGGACAGGGGGCCATTCAGCCCCAGCATTTT.

DNA of the CDR3: TGTGCCAGCAGTCCGAGGGTGAACACTGAAGCTTTCTTT. Its protein is CASSPRVNTEAFF. The chain joins TRBV14 to TRBJ1-1; no definite D call. Germline-derived CDR1 and CDR2 are SGHDN and FVKESK. V was trimmed by 6 bases and J by 0 bases, leaving 8 bases between them. This CDR3 comprises 13 residues.

The V call is TRBV6-1, the J call TRBJ2-7, with D possibly TRBD1 on 6 matching bases. Between the trimmed V and J ends, which lost 7 bases and 2 bases, there was a span of 15 bases. Germline-derived CDR1 and CDR2 are MNHNS and SASEGT. This CDR3 comprises 14 residues. Here the CDR3 DNA reads TGTGCCAGCAAGAATACAGGGTTTCCCTACGAGCAGTACTTC. It is translated as CASKNTGFPYEQYF.

The chain uses TRBV7-2 and TRBJ2-5, with 7 bases aligning to TRBD1. V lost 5 bases to trimming and J lost 11 bases; unmatched junction nucleotides: 14. Germline V gene sequence: CDR1 SGHTA, CDR2 FQGNSA. The CDR3 consists of 14 residues. The DNA of the CDR3 is TGTGCCAGCAGCGGAGCCGACAGGGTCATTGCTCAGTACTTC. Its protein is CASSGADRVIAQYF.

The rearrangement joins TRBV11-2 to TRBJ2-7, with D unclear. V was clipped by 3 bases and J by 1 base, with 16 bases between them. This CDR3 region has 16 residues. The germline CDR1 and CDR2 sequences are SGHAT and FQNNGV. The CDR3 DNA reads TGTGCCAGCAGCTTCAGTGGCTTTGGTGAGTCCTACGAGCAGTACTTC. Translated, it gives CASSFSGFGESYEQYF.

V usage is TRBV7-8 and J usage is TRBJ1-5, with TRBD1 matching over 7 bases. Germline V lookup: CDR1 SGHVS, CDR2 FQNEAQ. The ends lost 1 base at V and 4 bases at J; junction bases unmatched: 4. The CDR3 has 15 residues. CDR3 in amino acids: CASSLVGTENQPQHF. In DNA form, the CDR3 reads TGTGCCAGCAGCTTAGTCGGGACAGAAAATCAGCCCCAGCATTTT.

The CDR3, as DNA: TGTGCCAGCTCAGGGGGCCCCGAGCAGTACTTC. It codes for CASSGGPEQYF. This chain joins TRBV27 and TRBJ2-7; 8 bases match TRBD1. Germline trimming cut 8 bases from V and 6 bases from J; bases unmatched to any gene: 3. The germline gives CDR1 MNHEY, CDR2 SMNVEV (reference sequence). The CDR3 loop spans 11 amino acids.

This clone came up once. This rearrangement joins TRBV6-1 to TRBJ2-7; 10 positions agree with TRBD2. Germline CDR1 and CDR2: MNHNS and SASEGT. V lost 2 bases to trimming and J lost 4 bases; unmatched junction nucleotides: 14. This CDR3 spans 18 amino acids. The CDR3 DNA reads TGTGCCAGCAGTGAATTGGCTCCACTAGCGGGATACGGGTACGAGCAGTACTTC. Protein sequence: CASSELAPLAGYGYEQYF.

The CDR3 is CSVEGHKDSVYEQYF. The CDR3, as DNA: TGCAGCGTTGAAGGCCATAAGGACTCGGTCTACGAGCAGTACTTC. This chain uses TRBV29-1 with TRBJ2-7, with D possibly TRBD2 on 5 matching bases. This CDR3 region has 15 residues. Germline V lookup: CDR1 SQVTM, CDR2 ANQGSEA. Trimming removed 1 base at V and 3 bases at J, with 16 bases between.

The V and J genes are TRBV6-1 and TRBJ2-1, with TRBD1 as a possible D gene (5 bases). Germline CDR1 MNHNS, CDR2 SASEGT. CDR3 length equals 15 residues. V lost 3 bases and J lost 4, with 13 bases in between. CDR3 loop: CASSELLTGYNEQFF. CDR3 nucleotides: TGTGCCAGCAGTGAGCTACTAACAGGATACAATGAGCAGTTCTTC.